The table lists the clone carrying this T cell receptor beta chain with many counts. Its specificity is unknown. The sample is drawn from a study of spatial heterogeneity in lung cancer. The wider study: The correlation between TCR transcript counts in tumor regions and a T cell module score from matched bulk RNA-seq was strong.

Indicated time point: sample taken at primary tumor resection. Unique molecular identifiers tagged every individual TCR cDNA molecule. TCRdb re-analysed the 5' RACE reads in MiXCR, keeping a single row per CDR3 protein. This sample has roughly 5,100 distinct CDR3 sequences, with less than 9% found just once. General observations from the study: Expanded alpha and beta TCR counts within tumors tracked tumor mutation counts.

Material: lung tumor tissue, obtained at surgery. The TCR originated in a male donor with early-stage non-small cell lung cancer.

The CDR3 nucleotides read TGCAGTGCTAAGACTAGGAAGCAAGAGACCCAGTACTTC. Its protein is CSAKTRKQETQYF. V and J are TRBV20-1 and TRBJ2-5; D is perhaps TRBD2 (6 bases). V was pared by 4 bases and J by 2 bases, with 11 bases between. The V gene's germline CDR1 is DFQATT and CDR2 SNEGSKA (reference sequence). The CDR3 totals 13 residues.